This T cell receptor (beta chain) stems from a study of regulatory T cells in long-lasting Graves disease. Study-wide findings and caveats: Between persistent patients, 2,500 to 3,500 public clonotypes were shared, exceeding the roughly 1,000 shared between new patients. Persistent disease was characterized by preferential usage of TRBV28, TRBJ1-2 and TRBJ2-5.

TCR beta libraries were built with iRepertoire HTBI primers and Arm-PCR of CDR3 regions. Original analysis: Samples jointly harbored 60 to 70 TRBV and about 13 TRBJ segments. MiXCR was run by TCRdb on the multiplex PCR reads, yielding one entry per CDR3 protein. The V and J calls and clone size are TCRdb's, not the authors'. The table records 350,000 to 450,000 distinct CDR3 sequences, 14% to 15% of them present only once. The CDR3 contains 16 residues. CDR1 is SNHLY, CDR2 FYNNEI, per germline. Losses at the gene ends were 3 bases for V and 2 bases for J; bases not matched to a gene: 6. The sample holds many counts of this clonotype. Its antigen is undetermined. This sample's time point: newly diagnosed GD, antithyroid drugs for less than 3 months. From PBMCs, RNA was extracted and then used to make the TCR library. These data were likewise used in another study, on T cells in Graves' hyperthyroidism and ophthalmopathy. That work adds: Most thyroid clonotypes expanded above 0.001 appeared in blood too.

The material was peripheral blood mononuclear cells (PBMCs), obtained at new diagnosis, from a patient treated with antithyroid drugs. The chain combines TRBV2 with TRBJ2-3; 9 bases fit TRBD2. The sequence came from a woman between 40 and 50 years old with Graves disease. The CDR3 sequence: CASSEGAGGFTDTQYF. The DNA of the CDR3 is TGTGCCAGCAGTGAGGGAGCGGGAGGCTTCACAGATACGCAGTATTTT.